This TCR beta chain comes out of a study of STAT5B mutations in CD4+ large granular lymphocyte leukemia. Study in general: Anti-CD4 microbead selection came after CD8+ cell depletion in cryopreserved samples.

Repertoires were generated with immunoSEQ multiplex PCR, while TCRdb's copy carries only in-frame clones and drops some. The table has several thousand clones, roughly three quarters seen once. The sequencing input was PBMCs. This sequence was found in a woman aged 55-69 years with CD4+ T-cell large granular lymphocyte leukemia.

CDR3 sequence (DNA): TGTGCCAGCAATAGCGGGGTTGGCATTCAGTACTTC. Translating gives CASNSGVGIQYF. The rearrangement links TRBV2 to TRBJ2-4, with 8 nucleotides matching TRBD2. Germline values: CDR1 SNHLY, CDR2 FYNNEI. The CDR3 contains 12 residues. Germline trimming cut 7 bases from V and 9 bases from J; bases unmatched to any gene: 5.